The clone carrying this T cell receptor beta chain was detected a few times. Its target is unknown. The data derive from a study of shared clonotypes between healthy human individuals. About the study: Those who served as donors were a couple of women and a few men between the ages of 18 and 49.

Study-level points and caveats: In contrast to clonotypes shared by all four donors, non-shared clonotypes had lower generation probabilities. An effect of sequencing depth on clonotype sharing among donors was expected.

The protocol was immunoSEQ multiplex PCR, while the TCRdb copy is restricted to in-frame clones and leaves out a portion. The sample lists around 2.1 million clones, about 92% occurring once. Terminally differentiated effector memory CD45RA+ cells were left out of the naive CD8 fraction, which was CD45RO-negative and positively selected for CCR7. The source is a man between 18 and 35 years old in good health. Some clones in this sample may be carry-over from other donors' samples. Input material: naive CD8+ T cells from PBMCs.

In DNA form, the CDR3 reads TGTGCCAGCAGTTCCCACCAGACAGGGGACACTGAAGCTTTCTTT. Encoded protein: CASSSHQTGDTEAFF. V usage is TRBV27 and J usage is TRBJ1-1; 8 bases match TRBD1. Germline CDR1 MNHEY, CDR2 SMNVEV (reference sequence). This CDR3 has 15 residues. The V and J ends lost 4 bases and 3 bases, in that order; junction bases with no gene match: 7.